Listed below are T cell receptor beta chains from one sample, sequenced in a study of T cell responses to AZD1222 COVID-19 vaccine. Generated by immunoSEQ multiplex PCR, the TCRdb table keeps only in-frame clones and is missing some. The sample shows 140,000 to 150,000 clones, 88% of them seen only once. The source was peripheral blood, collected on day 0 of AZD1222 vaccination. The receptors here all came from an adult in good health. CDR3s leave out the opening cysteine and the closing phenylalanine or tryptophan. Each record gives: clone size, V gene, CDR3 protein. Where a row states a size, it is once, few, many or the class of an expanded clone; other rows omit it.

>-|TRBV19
ASSIAGRGTGDNSPLH
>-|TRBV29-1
SADRVYGYT
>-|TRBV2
ASRQGLAGELF
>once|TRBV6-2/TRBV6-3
ASSYSGQGGGYT
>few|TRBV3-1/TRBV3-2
ASSQRLAGGPDTQY
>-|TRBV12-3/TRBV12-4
ASSTGANVLT
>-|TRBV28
ASGQASSYEQY
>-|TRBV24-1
ATSGPGQGRGYT
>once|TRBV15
ATSRGRTGRSTEAF
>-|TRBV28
ATGLFYRPSDTQY
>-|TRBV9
ASSVGGLGTEAF
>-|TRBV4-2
ASNPGQGSLIHEQY
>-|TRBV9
ASSGQGATNYGYT
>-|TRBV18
ASFATSGNTIY
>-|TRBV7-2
ASSSGQGTQPQH
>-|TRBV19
ASKSSHLGFETQY
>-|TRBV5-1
ASSLGTEAF
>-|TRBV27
ASSFTYAGELF
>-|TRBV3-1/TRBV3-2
ASSPRQGAYYTEAF
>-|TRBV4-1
ASSQGSVKGNEQF
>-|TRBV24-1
ATSGKEDRAGSGANVLT
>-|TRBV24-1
ATSDNQAVQETQY
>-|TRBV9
ASSVSHNSPLH
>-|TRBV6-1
ASSEALRIAGGPYEQY
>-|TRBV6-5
ASRRQGDEQY
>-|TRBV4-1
ASSQIQGDQPQH
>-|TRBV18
ASSPLMGGVNEKLF
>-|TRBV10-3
AIRQGTEAF
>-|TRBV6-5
ASSYSITQETQY
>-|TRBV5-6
ASTASEANYGYT
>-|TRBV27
ASSLSVGSEQY
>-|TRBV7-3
ASSLGFWTGRYNEQF
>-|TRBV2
ASTFQPESGGYT
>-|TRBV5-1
ASSLSQGGNEQY
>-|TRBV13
ASSSPSRNTEAF
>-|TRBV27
ASSYWQGVNSPLH
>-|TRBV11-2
ASSPVKGRITEAF